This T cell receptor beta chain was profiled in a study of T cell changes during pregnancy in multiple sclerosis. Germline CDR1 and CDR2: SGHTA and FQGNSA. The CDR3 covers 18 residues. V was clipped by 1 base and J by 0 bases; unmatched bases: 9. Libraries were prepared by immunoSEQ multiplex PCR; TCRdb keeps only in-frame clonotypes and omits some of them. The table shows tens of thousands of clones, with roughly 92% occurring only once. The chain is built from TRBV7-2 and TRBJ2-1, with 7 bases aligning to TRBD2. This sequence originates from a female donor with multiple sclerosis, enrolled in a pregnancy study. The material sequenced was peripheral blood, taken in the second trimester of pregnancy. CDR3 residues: CASSLGPSGVGSYNEQFF. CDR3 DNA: TGTGCCAGCAGCTTAGGGCCGAGCGGGGTAGGCTCCTACAATGAGCAGTTCTTC.